This T cell receptor beta chain emerged from a study of post-analysis software for immune sequencing data. Study results and caveats: Multiple sclerosis patients showed significantly lower normalized Chao1 diversity than controls did. When patients were compared with controls, four or five TRBV segments were more frequent, TRBV5-6, TRBV5-1 and TRBV20-1 among them.

About this clonotype itself: Its specificity is not known.

J was trimmed by 6 bases and V by 2 bases; bases with no gene match: 10. This CDR3 region has 16 residues. Germline loops: CDR1 LGHDT, CDR2 YNNKEL (reference sequence). Unique molecular identifiers tagged the TCR beta cDNA libraries. T cells numbering roughly 1 to 10 million yielded about 500,000 cDNA molecules. TCRdb itself ran the PCR reads through MiXCR, one entry per CDR3 protein. The data contain 750,000 to 900,000 distinct CDR3 sequences, 46% of them seen just once; the ten biggest clones take up 4.9%. The receptor's source is a girl between 5 and 17 years old with multiple sclerosis. This chain joins TRBV3-1 and TRBJ2-1, with 7 bases matching TRBD2. Material for sequencing was blood. As DNA, the CDR3 is TGTGCCAGCAGCCAACAGATAGCGGGTGGCCGCAATGAGCAGTTCTTC. Residues: CASSQQIAGGRNEQFF.